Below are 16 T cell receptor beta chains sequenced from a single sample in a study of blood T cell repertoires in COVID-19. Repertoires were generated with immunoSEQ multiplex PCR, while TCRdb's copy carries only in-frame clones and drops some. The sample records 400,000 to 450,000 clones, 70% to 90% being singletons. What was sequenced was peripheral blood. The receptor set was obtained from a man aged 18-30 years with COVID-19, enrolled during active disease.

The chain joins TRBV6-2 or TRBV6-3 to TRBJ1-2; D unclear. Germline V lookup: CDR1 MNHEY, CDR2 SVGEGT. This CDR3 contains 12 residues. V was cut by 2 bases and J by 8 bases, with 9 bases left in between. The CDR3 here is CASSYPPYGYTF. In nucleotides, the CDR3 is TGTGCCAGCAGTTACCCGCCCTACGGCTACACCTTC.

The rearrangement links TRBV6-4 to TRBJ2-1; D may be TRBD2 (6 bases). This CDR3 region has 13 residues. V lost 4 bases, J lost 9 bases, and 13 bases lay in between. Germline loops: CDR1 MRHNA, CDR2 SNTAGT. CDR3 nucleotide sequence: TGTGCCAGCAGTGCGGGGGTCGTGGGTGAGCAGTTCTTC. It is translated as CASSAGVVGEQFF.

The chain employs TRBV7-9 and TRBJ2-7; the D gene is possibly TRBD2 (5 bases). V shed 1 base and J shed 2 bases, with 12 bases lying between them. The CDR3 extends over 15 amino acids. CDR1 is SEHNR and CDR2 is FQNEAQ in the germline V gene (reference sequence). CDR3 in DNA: TGTGCCAGCAGCTTAGAACCCGGGAACCCCTACGAGCAGTACTTC. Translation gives CASSLEPGNPYEQYF.

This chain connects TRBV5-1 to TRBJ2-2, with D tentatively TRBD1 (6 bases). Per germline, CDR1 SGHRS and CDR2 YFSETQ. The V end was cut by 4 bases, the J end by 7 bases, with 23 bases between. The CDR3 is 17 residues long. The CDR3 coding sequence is TGCGCCAGCAGCGTGGACAGCCAAGTTTTAATTAGCGGGGAGCTGTTTTTT. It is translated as CASSVDSQVLISGELFF.

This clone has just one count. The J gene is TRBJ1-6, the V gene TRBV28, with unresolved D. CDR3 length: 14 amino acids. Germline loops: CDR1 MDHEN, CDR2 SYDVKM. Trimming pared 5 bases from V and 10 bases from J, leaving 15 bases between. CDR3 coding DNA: TGTGCCAGCAGTCCCGGGAGGGCGGGGTCACCCCTCCACTTT. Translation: CASSPGRAGSPLHF.

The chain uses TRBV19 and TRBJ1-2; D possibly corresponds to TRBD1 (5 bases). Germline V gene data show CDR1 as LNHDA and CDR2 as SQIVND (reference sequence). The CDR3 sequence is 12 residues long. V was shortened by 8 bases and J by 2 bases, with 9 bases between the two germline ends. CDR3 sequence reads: CASARVNYGYTF. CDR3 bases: TGTGCCAGTGCCAGGGTGAACTATGGCTACACCTTC.

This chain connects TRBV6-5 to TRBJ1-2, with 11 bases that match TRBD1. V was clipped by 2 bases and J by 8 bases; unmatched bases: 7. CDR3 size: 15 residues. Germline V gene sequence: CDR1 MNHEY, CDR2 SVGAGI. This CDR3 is CASSYPGQGVSGYTF. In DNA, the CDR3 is TGTGCCAGCAGTTACCCGGGACAGGGGGTTTCAGGCTACACCTTC.

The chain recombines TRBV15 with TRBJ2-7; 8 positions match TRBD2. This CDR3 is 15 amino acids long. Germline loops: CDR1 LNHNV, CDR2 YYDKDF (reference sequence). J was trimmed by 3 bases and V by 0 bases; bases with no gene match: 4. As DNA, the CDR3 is TGTGCCACCAGCAGAGATTCGGGGGGGATCTACGAGCAGTACTTC. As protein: CATSRDSGGIYEQYF.

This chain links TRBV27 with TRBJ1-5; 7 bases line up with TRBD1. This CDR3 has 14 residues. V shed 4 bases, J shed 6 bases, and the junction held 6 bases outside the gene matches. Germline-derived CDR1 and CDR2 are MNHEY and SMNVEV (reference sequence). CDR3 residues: CASSSRQGGQPQHF. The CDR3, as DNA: TGTGCCAGCAGTTCAAGACAGGGCGGTCAGCCCCAGCATTTT.

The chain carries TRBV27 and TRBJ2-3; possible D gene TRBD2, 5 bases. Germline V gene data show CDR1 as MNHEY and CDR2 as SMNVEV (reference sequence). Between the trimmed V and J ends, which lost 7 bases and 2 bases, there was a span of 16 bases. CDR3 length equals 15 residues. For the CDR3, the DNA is TGTGCCAGCACCTCCGTGGGGAGCTACACAGATACGCAGTATTTT. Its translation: CASTSVGSYTDTQYF.

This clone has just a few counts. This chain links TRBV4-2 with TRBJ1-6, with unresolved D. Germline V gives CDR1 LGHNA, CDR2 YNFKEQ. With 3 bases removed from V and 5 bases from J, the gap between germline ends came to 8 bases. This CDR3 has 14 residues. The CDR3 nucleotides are TGTGCCAGCAGCCACCCGGGGAATAATTCACCCCTCCACTTT. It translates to CASSHPGNNSPLHF.

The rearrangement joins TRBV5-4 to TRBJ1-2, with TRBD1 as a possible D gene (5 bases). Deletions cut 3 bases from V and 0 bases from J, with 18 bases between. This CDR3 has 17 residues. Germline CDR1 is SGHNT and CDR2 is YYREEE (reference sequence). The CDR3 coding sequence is TGTGCCAGCAGCTGGCAGGCAGGGATAACCACTAACTATGGCTACACCTTC. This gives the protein CASSWQAGITTNYGYTF.

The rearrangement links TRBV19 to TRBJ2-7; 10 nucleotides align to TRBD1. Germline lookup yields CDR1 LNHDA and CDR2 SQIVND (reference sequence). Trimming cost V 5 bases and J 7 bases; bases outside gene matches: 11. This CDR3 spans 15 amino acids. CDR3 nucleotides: TGTGCCAGTAGTCGACGGGACAGGGGTTCTGGAGAGCAGTACTTC. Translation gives CASSRRDRGSGEQYF.

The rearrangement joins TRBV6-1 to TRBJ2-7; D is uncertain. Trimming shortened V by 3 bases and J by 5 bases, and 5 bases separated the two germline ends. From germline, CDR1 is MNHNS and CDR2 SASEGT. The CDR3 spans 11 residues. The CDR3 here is CASSDYHEQYF. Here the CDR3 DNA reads TGTGCCAGCAGTGATTATCACGAGCAGTACTTC.

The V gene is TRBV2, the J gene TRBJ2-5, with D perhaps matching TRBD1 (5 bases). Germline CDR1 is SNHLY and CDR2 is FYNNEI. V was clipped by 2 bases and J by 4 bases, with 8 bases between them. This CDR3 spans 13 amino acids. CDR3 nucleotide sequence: TGTGCCAGCAGTGAAAGGGGTGGAGAGACCCAGTACTTC. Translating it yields CASSERGGETQYF.

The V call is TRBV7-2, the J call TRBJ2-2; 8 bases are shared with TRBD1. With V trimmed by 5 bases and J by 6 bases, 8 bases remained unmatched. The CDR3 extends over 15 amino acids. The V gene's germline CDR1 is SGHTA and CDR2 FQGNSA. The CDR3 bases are TGTGCCAGCAGCGCGGACAGGGATTCGCCCGGGGAGCTGTTTTTT. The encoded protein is CASSADRDSPGELFF.